Listed here is a single T cell receptor (beta chain). Its antigen is unknown. The data derive from a study of cytomegalovirus exposure and HLA in healthy donors. Whole-study results and caveats: Most TCR sequences proved rare, with some public TCRs found in many donors. Associated with cytomegalovirus, according to the listing, were around 170 TCR beta chains.

Per the germline V gene, CDR1 is SQVTM and CDR2 is ANQGSEA. With 4 bases clipped from V and 4 bases from J, the junction kept 5 bases outside the gene matches. The CDR3 covers 13 residues. Sequencing used immunoSEQ multiplex PCR; TCRdb keeps in-frame clones, though not all of them. Of 90,000 to 100,000 clones in the sample, about 90% were seen once. From the 120-subject validation cohort, which was separate from the roughly 680-subject first cohort, the donors were drawn. V and J are TRBV29-1 and TRBJ1-2, with 8 bases that match TRBD1. The TCR was taken from a man between 18 and 29 years old in good health and CMV-seropositive. Sequenced: PBMCs. CDR3 region: CSVVTGDFYGYTF. CDR3 DNA sequence: TGCAGCGTTGTGACAGGGGATTTCTATGGCTACACCTTC.